These 23 T cell receptor beta chains came from one sample sequenced in a study of T cells in Graves' hyperthyroidism and ophthalmopathy. What was amplified from RNA transcripts were TCR beta CDR3 regions. HTBI primers drove first-round RT-PCR of the TCR CDR3. TCRdb re-derived calls from the multiplex PCR reads in MiXCR, one entry per CDR3 protein. The table lists 500,000 to 550,000 distinct CDR3 sequences, around 21% of them singletons, with more than 25% in the top ten. The specimen was blood. The receptor source for this set is a man aged 18 to 30 with Graves' hyperthyroidism.

This clonotype has ten or more counts. The chain uses TRBV12-3 or TRBV12-4 and TRBJ1-1, with D possibly TRBD1 on 6 matching bases. The V gene lost 4 bases and the J gene lost 5 bases, with 11 bases spanning the gap. This CDR3 is 13 amino acids long. CDR3 sequence reads: CASSSYRETEAFF. The CDR3 coding sequence is TGTGCCAGCAGTTCATACAGGGAAACTGAAGCTTTCTTT.

The rearrangement links TRBV28 to TRBJ1-3, with 7 bases lining up with TRBD1. The germline V gene has CDR1 MDHEN and CDR2 SYDVKM. The length of the CDR3 is 15 residues. V was pared by 11 bases and J by 7 bases, with 17 bases of the junction left unmatched. DNA of the CDR3: TGTGCCGGCACACCCGACAGGGTGACGAGGAACACCATATATTTT. This gives the protein CAGTPDRVTRNTIYF.

The chain recombines TRBV12-3 or TRBV12-4 with TRBJ2-2, with 7 bases that match TRBD1. The ends lost 6 bases at V and 6 bases at J; junction bases unmatched: 13. The CDR3 sequence is 16 residues long. CDR3 sequence: CASSLGVRGSAGELFF. The CDR3 region has the DNA TGTGCCAGCAGCCTCGGTGTCAGGGGGTCCGCCGGGGAGCTGTTTTTT.

In its sample, this clonotype was seen many times. A much larger clone differs by one base, so this may be a read error. This chain links TRBV6-2 or TRBV6-3 with TRBJ2-2, with D uncertain. This CDR3 is 13 amino acids long. Trimming shortened V by 6 bases and J by 3 bases, and 8 bases separated the two germline ends. In germline, CDR1 is MNHEY, CDR2 SVGEGT. The CDR3, as DNA: TGTGCCAGCAGGATTGGTGACACCGGGGAGCTGTTTTTT. This gives the protein CASRIGDTGELFF.

This clonotype was seen ten or more times. The rearrangement joins TRBV12-3 or TRBV12-4 to TRBJ1-2; tentative D call: TRBD1 (6 bases). The CDR3 is made up of 15 amino acids. Trimming took off 3 bases at V and 4 bases at J, with 15 bases between the two ends. Here the CDR3 reads CASSLAGGMGYGYTF. In nucleotides, the CDR3 is TGTGCCAGCAGTTTGGCGGGGGGCATGGGCTATGGCTACACCTTC.

This chain links TRBV6-1 with TRBJ1-1, with 7 positions matching TRBD1. CDR1 MNHNS and CDR2 SASEGT come from the germline V gene. J gave up 3 bases and V 5 bases, and 9 bases lay outside the gene matches. CDR3 length equals 15 residues. The DNA for the CDR3 is TGTGCCAGCAGTCCACGCCCAACAGGGGACACTGAAGCTTTCTTT. It specifies CASSPRPTGDTEAFF.

This clonotype showed up many times. The chain uses TRBV30 and TRBJ1-2, with D unresolved. Germline lookup yields CDR1 GTSNPN and CDR2 SVGIG (reference sequence). The V and J ends lost 2 bases and 4 bases respectively, with 8 bases between them. This CDR3 is 12 amino acids long. The CDR3 bases are TGTGCCTGGAGTAATGAGGGCTATGGCTACACCTTC. Translated: CAWSNEGYGYTF.

The chain combines TRBV4-1 with TRBJ1-1; TRBD1 might be the D (6 bases). This CDR3 is 15 amino acids long. V lost 1 base and J 4 bases, leaving 13 bases between the germline ends. Germline V gene lookup returns CDR1 MGHRA and CDR2 YSYEKL. As DNA, the CDR3 is TGCGCCAGCAGCCAAGTTCAGGGGTTGAGCACTGAAGCTTTCTTT. It translates to CASSQVQGLSTEAFF.

This clonotype is a singleton in its sample. A read error may explain this, as a much larger clone is one base away. The chain couples TRBV6-1 to TRBJ2-7; possibly TRBD1 for D (6 bases). The CDR3 runs 14 residues. Germline CDR1 MNHNS, CDR2 SASEGT. The CDR3 is CASSEVGDIPQQCF. CDR3 DNA: TGTGCCAGCAGTGAAGTCGGGGACATCCCGCAGCAGTGCTTC.

V usage is TRBV28 and J usage is TRBJ1-2, with TRBD1 matching over 10 bases. The CDR3 consists of 14 residues. V trimming: 2 bases; J trimming: 8 bases; junction bases outside the gene matches: 5. Per germline, CDR1 MDHEN and CDR2 SYDVKM. The DNA of the CDR3 is TGTGCCAGCAGTTTACTCCGACAGGGGGCCGGCTACACCTTC. This translates into CASSLLRQGAGYTF.

This clonotype was seen ten or more times. The V call is TRBV6-2 or TRBV6-3, the J call TRBJ2-5; 7 positions match TRBD2. Trimming cost V 7 bases and J 5 bases; bases outside gene matches: 7. Germline CDR1 and CDR2: MNHEY and SVGEGT. There are 13 residues in the CDR3. CDR3 bases: TGTGCCAGCACCGATCACGGGAGGGAGACCCAGTACTTC. Its translation is CASTDHGRETQYF.

This clonotype was counted ten times or more. V is TRBV6-1 and J is TRBJ1-5, with TRBD1 matching 11 bases. Germline V CDR1 and CDR2: MNHNS, SASEGT. V dropped 0 bases and J dropped 7; count of bases not matched to a gene: 5. CDR3 length: 16 amino acids. The CDR3 region is CASSEAGTGGGQPQHF. The DNA for the CDR3 is TGTGCCAGCAGTGAAGCTGGGACAGGGGGTGGACAGCCCCAGCATTTT.

This clonotype was observed many times. This chain links TRBV30 with TRBJ1-2; tentatively, D is TRBD1 (6 bases). CDR1 and CDR2 from the germline V gene are GTSNPN and SVGIG (reference sequence). The CDR3 is 13 residues long. V was trimmed by 3 bases and J by 4 bases, leaving 12 bases between them. The CDR3 bases are TGTGCCTGGAGCCACGGACAGCGCTATGGCTACACCTTC. The encoded protein is CAWSHGQRYGYTF.

The chain combines TRBV27 with TRBJ1-3, with D unresolved. The germline gives CDR1 MNHEY, CDR2 SMNVEV (reference sequence). V was trimmed by 2 bases and J by 3 bases, leaving 11 bases between them. This CDR3 contains 15 residues. CDR3 protein: CASSLGRSLGNTIYF. For the CDR3, the DNA is TGTGCCAGCAGTTTAGGTCGCAGTCTTGGAAACACCATATATTTT.

About this clonotype: This clone may be a read error of a much larger clone one base away. J is TRBJ2-7 and V is TRBV4-2; D assignment may be TRBD1 or TRBD2 (5 bases each). The V end was cut by 3 bases, the J end by 3 bases, with 9 bases between. There are 13 residues in the CDR3. The germline V gene has CDR1 LGHNA and CDR2 YNFKEQ. The CDR3 nucleotides are TGTGCCAGCAGCCAGGGACGGAACTACGAGCAGTACTTC. It translates to CASSQGRNYEQYF.

This chain joins TRBV19 and TRBJ1-5; D is uncertain. This CDR3 contains 15 residues. Germline assignment: CDR1 LNHDA and CDR2 SQIVND (reference sequence). V was pared by 7 bases and J by 2 bases, with 15 bases between. CDR3 residues: CASNPQRLGNQPQHF. As DNA, the CDR3 is TGTGCCAGTAATCCACAGCGGTTGGGCAATCAGCCCCAGCATTTT.

About this clonotype itself: The CDR3 ends on some other residue instead of the conserved phenylalanine or tryptophan, so this is likely a read error. The genes are TRBV2 and TRBJ1-3; D uncertain. CDR1 is SNHLY, CDR2 FYNNEI, per germline. CDR3 length equals 12 residues. V lost 0 bases, J lost 3 bases, and 0 bases lay in between. CDR3: CASSEAGNTIYL. DNA of the CDR3: TGTGCCAGCAGTGAAGCTGGAAACACCATATATCTT.

This clonotype was picked up many times. The chain joins TRBV6-5 to TRBJ1-2; D is unresolved. CDR1 and CDR2 from the germline V gene are MNHEY and SVGAGI. V was cut by 3 bases and J by 5 bases, with 10 bases left in between. The CDR3 extends over 13 amino acids. CDR3 loop: CASSYGVGYGYTF. Here the CDR3 DNA reads TGTGCCAGCAGTTATGGAGTCGGGTATGGCTACACCTTC.

This clonotype showed up many times. The chain couples TRBV6-1 to TRBJ2-3, with 9 positions matching TRBD2. V lost 5 bases and J lost 2; bases outside the gene matches: 8. The CDR3 is 16 residues long. Per germline, CDR1 MNHNS and CDR2 SASEGT. CDR3 nucleotide sequence: TGTGCCAGCAGTCCCGAAGCGGGGGGAAACACAGATACGCAGTATTTT. It translates to CASSPEAGGNTDTQYF.

The chain is built from TRBV7-9 and TRBJ2-2; 10 bases line up with TRBD1. This CDR3 is built from 15 residues. V lost 5 bases, J lost 6 bases, and 6 bases stayed unmatched. The germline V gene has CDR1 SEHNR and CDR2 FQNEAQ (reference sequence). As DNA, the CDR3 is TGTGCCAGCAGCCCCCGGACAGGGGGTCCCGGGGAGCTGTTTTTT. It encodes CASSPRTGGPGELFF.

This rearrangement joins TRBV6-1 to TRBJ2-7, with 9 bases lining up with TRBD1. The CDR3 totals 16 residues. Trimming took 6 bases from V and 7 from J; bases not matched to a gene: 16. Germline V lookup: CDR1 MNHNS, CDR2 SASEGT. The CDR3 nucleotides are TGTGCCAGCAGCCCCGTCGCGGGACAGGGCACTCGGGAGCAGTACTTC. It codes for CASSPVAGQGTREQYF.

The chain joins TRBV28 to TRBJ2-7; D could derive from TRBD1 or TRBD2 (6 bases each). This CDR3 comprises 15 residues. V dropped 4 bases and J dropped 5 bases, with 18 bases sitting between them. Germline V gene lookup returns CDR1 MDHEN and CDR2 SYDVKM. The CDR3 region is CASSSMGGASDEQYF. The CDR3 DNA is TGTGCCAGCAGTTCCATGGGGGGCGCGTCAGACGAGCAGTACTTC.

The V call is TRBV10-3, the J call TRBJ2-7; D gene ambiguous. The CDR3 runs 15 residues. The germline CDR1 and CDR2 sequences are ENHRY and SYGVKD. V lost 4 bases, J lost 6 bases, and 19 bases lay in between. The CDR3 DNA sequence: TGTGCCATCAGTGTCGGTGGGCGGTTAAGGTTCGAGCAGTACTTC. It encodes CAISVGGRLRFEQYF.